This T cell receptor beta chain was observed in a study of vaccination and CD4 T cells after COVID-19. General study findings and limits: Vaccine-specific clones in convalescent patients were spike mono-reactive in 304 of 307 cases.

Cultured CD4+ T-cell DNA underwent Oncomine TCR Beta short-read sequencing. DNA came from CD4+ T cells after culture. TCRdb analysed the PCR reads with MiXCR anew, one entry per CDR3 protein. Of roughly 24,000 distinct CDR3 sequences listed, about 64% are singletons. Concerning this clonotype itself: Its cognate antigen is unknown.

The CDR3 covers 14 residues. V was clipped by 3 bases and J by 0 bases, with 9 bases between them. CDR1 GTSNPN and CDR2 SVGIG come from the germline V gene (reference sequence). The sample's treatment: roughly 11-day PBMC culture with coronavirus spike peptide pools or control peptides (ViraFEST assay). ViraFEST used peptide pools to expand antigen-specific T cells and subsequently sequenced their TCRs. What was sequenced was CD4+ T cells from blood, cultured in vitro. This TCR came from a human donor who had recovered from COVID-19. The rearrangement joins TRBV30 to TRBJ2-1; possibly TRBD1 for D (5 bases). In DNA form, the CDR3 reads TGTGCCTGGAGCCCAGGGATCTCCTACAATGAGCAGTTCTTC. Translated, it gives CAWSPGISYNEQFF.